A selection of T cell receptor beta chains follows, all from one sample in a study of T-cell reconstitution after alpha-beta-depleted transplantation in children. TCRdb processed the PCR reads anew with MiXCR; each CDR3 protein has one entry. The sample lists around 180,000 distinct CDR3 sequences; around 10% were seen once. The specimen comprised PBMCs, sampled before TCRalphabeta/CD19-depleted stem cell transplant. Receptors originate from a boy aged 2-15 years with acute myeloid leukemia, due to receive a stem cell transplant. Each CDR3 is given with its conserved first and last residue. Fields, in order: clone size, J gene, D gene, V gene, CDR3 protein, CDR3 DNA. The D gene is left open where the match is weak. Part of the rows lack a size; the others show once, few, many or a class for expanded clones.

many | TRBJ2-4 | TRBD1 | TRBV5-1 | CASSLTPDRAGIQYF | TGCGCCAGCAGCTTAACCCCAGACAGGGCCGGCATTCAGTACTTC
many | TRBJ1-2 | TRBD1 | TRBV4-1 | CASSQPRQGMGYGYTF | TGCGCCAGCAGCCAACCCAGACAGGGAATGGGCTATGGCTACACCTTC
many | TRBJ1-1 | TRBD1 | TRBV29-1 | CSVDTTGIEAFF | TGCAGCGTGGACACGACAGGGATAGAAGCTTTCTTT
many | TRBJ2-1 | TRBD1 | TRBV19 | CASSIGRTGGEQFF | TGTGCCAGTAGTATCGGAAGGACAGGGGGTGAGCAGTTCTTC
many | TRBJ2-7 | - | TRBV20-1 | CSARMSSGSPYEQYF | TGCAGTGCTAGAATGTCCTCGGGCAGCCCCTACGAGCAGTACTTC
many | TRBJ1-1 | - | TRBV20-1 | CSAQPARAEAFF | TGCAGTGCCCAGCCGGCGAGGGCCGAAGCTTTCTTT
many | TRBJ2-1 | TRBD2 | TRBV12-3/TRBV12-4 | CASSLTSGSVHNEQFF | TGTGCCAGCAGTTTGACTAGCGGGAGTGTCCACAATGAGCAGTTCTTC
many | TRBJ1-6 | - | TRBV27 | CASSPSGIPPLHF | TGTGCCAGCAGTCCTTCCGGGATACCACCCCTCCACTTT
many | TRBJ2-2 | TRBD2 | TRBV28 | CASSNSGSQNTGELFF | TGTGCCAGCAGTAATAGCGGGAGCCAGAACACCGGGGAGCTGTTTTTT
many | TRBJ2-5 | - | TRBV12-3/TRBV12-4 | CASSLWDQETQYF | TGTGCCAGCAGTTTATGGGACCAGGAGACCCAGTACTTC
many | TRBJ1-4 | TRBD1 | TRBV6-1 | CASSRARTGGDEKLFF | TGTGCCAGCAGTCGCGCGCGGACAGGAGGCGATGAAAAACTGTTTTTT
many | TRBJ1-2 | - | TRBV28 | CASSDRGGRIPHGYTF | TGTGCCAGCAGTGACCGGGGCGGGCGGATCCCGCATGGCTACACCTTC
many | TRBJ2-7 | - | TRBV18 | CASSSSHEQYF | TGTGCCAGCTCATCCTCCCACGAGCAGTACTTC
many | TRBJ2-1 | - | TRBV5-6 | CASSLRLRGPNEQFF | TGTGCCAGCAGCTTGCGACTACGAGGACCCAATGAGCAGTTCTTC
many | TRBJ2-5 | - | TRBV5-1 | CASSLVGETQYF | TGCGCCAGCAGCTTGGTTGGCGAGACCCAGTACTTC
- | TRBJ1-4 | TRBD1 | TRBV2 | CASKEVGRGLSNEKLFF | TGTGCCAGCAAGGAGGTGGGCAGGGGGCTATCTAATGAAAAACTGTTTTTT
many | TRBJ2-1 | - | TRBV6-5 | CASSLPGKGTNEQFF | TGTGCCAGCAGTCTCCCGGGAAAGGGGACCAATGAGCAGTTCTTC
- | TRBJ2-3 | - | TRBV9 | CASSRVDTQYF | TGTGCCAGCAGCCGGGTGGACACGCAGTATTTT
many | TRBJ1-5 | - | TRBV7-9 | CASSSSSGQPQHF | TGTGCCAGCAGCTCCTCCTCGGGGCAGCCCCAGCATTTT
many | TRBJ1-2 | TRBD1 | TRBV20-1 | CSASPGQGNYGYTF | TGCAGTGCTAGCCCGGGACAGGGGAACTATGGCTACACCTTC
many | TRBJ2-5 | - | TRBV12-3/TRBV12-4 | CASSYLDSRETQYF | TGTGCCAGCAGCTACCTCGATAGCCGAGAGACCCAGTACTTC
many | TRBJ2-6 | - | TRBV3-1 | CASTEGGASGANVLTF | TGTGCCAGCACCGAAGGAGGGGCGTCTGGGGCCAACGTCCTGACTTTC
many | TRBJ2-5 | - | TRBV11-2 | CASSLAQGRLQETQYF | TGTGCCAGCAGCTTAGCTCAGGGACGGCTCCAAGAGACCCAGTACTTC
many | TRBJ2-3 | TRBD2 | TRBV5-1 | CASSRLAGTDTQYF | TGCGCCAGCAGCCGGCTAGCGGGGACAGATACGCAGTATTTT
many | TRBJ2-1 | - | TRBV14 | CASSLYAGEQFF | TGTGCCAGCAGCCTATACGCTGGTGAGCAGTTCTTC
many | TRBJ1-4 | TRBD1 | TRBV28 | CASSKPRTGSNEKLFF | TGTGCCAGCAGCAAACCCCGGACAGGGAGTAATGAAAAACTGTTTTTT
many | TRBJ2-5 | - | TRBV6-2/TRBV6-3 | CASSYSMGTQETQYF | TGTGCCAGCAGTTACTCGATGGGTACCCAAGAGACCCAGTACTTC
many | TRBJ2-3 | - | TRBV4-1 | CASSQVGGATDTQYF | TGCGCCAGCAGCCAAGTCGGAGGGGCCACAGATACGCAGTATTTT
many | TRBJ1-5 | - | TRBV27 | CASKGGGGNQPQHF | TGTGCCAGCAAGGGTGGAGGTGGCAATCAGCCCCAGCATTTT
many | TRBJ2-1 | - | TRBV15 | CATSRNVNEQFF | TGTGCCACCAGCAGAAACGTCAATGAGCAGTTCTTC
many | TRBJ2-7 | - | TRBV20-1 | CSALQDISYEQYF | TGCAGTGCCCTGCAGGACATTTCCTACGAGCAGTACTTC
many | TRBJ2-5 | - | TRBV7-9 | CASSQNKYSSQETQYF | TGTGCCAGCAGCCAGAATAAATACAGCTCCCAAGAGACCCAGTACTTC
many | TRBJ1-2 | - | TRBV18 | CASSPPSGTSFGYTF | TGTGCCAGCTCACCTCCTTCCGGGACGAGCTTTGGCTACACCTTC
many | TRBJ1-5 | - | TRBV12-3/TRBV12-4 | CASSLRSIGQPQHF | TGTGCCAGCAGTTTAAGATCCATTGGGCAGCCCCAGCATTTT
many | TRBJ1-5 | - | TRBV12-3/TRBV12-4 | CASSPDGPNQPQHF | TGTGCCAGCAGTCCGGACGGCCCCAATCAGCCCCAGCATTTT
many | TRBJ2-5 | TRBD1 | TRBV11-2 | CASSFAGGREETQYF | TGTGCCAGCAGCTTCGCAGGGGGCAGGGAAGAGACCCAGTACTTC
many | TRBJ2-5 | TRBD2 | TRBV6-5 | CASSLGLKVSETQYF | TGTGCCAGCAGCCTGGGACTAAAGGTCTCCGAGACCCAGTACTTC
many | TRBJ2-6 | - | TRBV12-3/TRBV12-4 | CASSLPMGGGANVLTF | TGTGCCAGCAGTCTCCCGATGGGGGGTGGGGCCAACGTCCTGACTTTC
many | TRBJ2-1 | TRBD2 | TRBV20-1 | CSASYHETSGAYNEQFF | TGCAGTGCTAGCTATCACGAGACTAGCGGGGCCTACAATGAGCAGTTCTTC
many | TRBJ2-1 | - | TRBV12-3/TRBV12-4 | CASREKGAHEQFF | TGTGCCAGCAGGGAGAAGGGCGCACATGAGCAGTTCTTC
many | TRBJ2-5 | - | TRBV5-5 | CASSWDLGTQYF | TGTGCCAGCAGCTGGGACTTGGGGACCCAGTACTTC